A selection of T cell receptor beta chains follows, all from one sample in a study of OX40 agonist ivuxolimab in advanced cancers. TCRdb's table, derived via immunoSEQ multiplex PCR, lists solely in-frame clones and lacks some. The data contain tens of thousands of clones, just under 90% of them singletons. Sequencing was performed on CD4+ or CD8+ T cells sorted from blood, taken in a trial of the OX40 agonist ivuxolimab. The receptor source for this set is an adult with an advanced solid tumor such as melanoma, head and neck, liver or kidney cancer. Both conserved end residues are part of each CDR3. D genes are given only for firm matches. Rows give clone size only sometimes, using once, few, many, or a class for an expanded clone.

j_call,v_call,clone_size,cdr3_length,d_call,cdr3_aa,cdr3_nt
TRBJ2-2,TRBV18,-,16,TRBD2,CASSHAGTSGGRELFF,TGTGCCAGCTCGCACGCCGGGACTAGCGGAGGCAGGGAGCTGTTTTTT
TRBJ2-2,TRBV10-3,-,15,-,CAISEETGNTGELFF,TGTGCCATCAGTGAGGAGACAGGGAACACCGGGGAGCTGTTTTTT
TRBJ2-5,TRBV15,-,17,TRBD1,CATSRDRWQGAWETQYF,TGTGCCACCAGCAGAGATCGGTGGCAGGGGGCATGGGAGACCCAGTACTTC
TRBJ1-3,TRBV5-6,-,14,-,CASSIRTVGNTIYF,TGTGCCAGCAGCATTAGGACAGTCGGAAACACCATATATTTT
TRBJ1-1,TRBV25-1,-,13,TRBD1,CASSRQGPSEAFF,TGTGCCAGCAGCCGACAGGGGCCTTCTGAAGCTTTCTTT
TRBJ2-6,TRBV21-1,-,14,-,CASARPFGANVLTF,TGTGCCAGCGCCCGGCCGTTCGGGGCCAACGTCCTGACTTTC
TRBJ2-2,TRBV5-1,-,14,TRBD1,CASSPGQGTGELFF,TGCGCCAGCAGCCCGGGACAGGGCACCGGGGAGCTGTTTTTT
TRBJ1-2,TRBV28,-,13,TRBD1,CASSFGRGHGYTF,TGTGCCAGCAGTTTTGGAAGGGGGCATGGCTACACCTTC
TRBJ2-2,TRBV4-1,-,19,-,CASSQPRLSRTENTGELFF,TGCGCCAGCAGCCAGCCTCGCTTAAGTAGGACAGAAAACACCGGGGAGCTGTTTTTT
TRBJ2-7,TRBV27,-,13,TRBD2,CASSSLAGGEQYF,TGTGCCAGCAGTAGTCTAGCGGGAGGTGAGCAGTACTTC
TRBJ1-2,TRBV13,-,12,-,CASTKGGSGYTF,TGTGCCAGCACCAAAGGGGGTTCGGGCTACACCTTC
TRBJ1-1,TRBV30,-,17,TRBD1,CAGNRGSVVTVDTEAFF,TGTGCCGGAAACAGGGGAAGTGTGGTAACAGTGGACACTGAAGCTTTCTTT
TRBJ2-1,TRBV6-4,-,16,-,CASSDSINGLPSEQFF,TGTGCCAGCAGTGACTCGATTAATGGACTGCCTTCCGAGCAGTTCTTC
TRBJ2-1,TRBV9,-,15,-,CASSVDVYTDNEQFF,TGTGCCAGCAGCGTAGATGTTTACACAGACAATGAGCAGTTCTTC
TRBJ2-2,TRBV9,-,12,-,CASSVATGELFF,TGTGCCAGCAGCGTAGCCACCGGGGAGCTGTTTTTT
TRBJ1-1,TRBV7-2,-,13,-,CASSFSGNTEAFF,TGTGCCAGCAGCTTTTCAGGGAACACTGAAGCTTTCTTT
TRBJ2-1,TRBV6-6,-,15,-,CASSYQGSSYNEQFF,TGTGCCAGCAGTTACCAGGGGAGCTCCTACAATGAGCAGTTCTTC
TRBJ2-1,TRBV9,few,14,-,CASSLYLTSPEQFF,TGTGCCAGCAGCTTGTACTTGACTAGTCCTGAGCAGTTCTTC
TRBJ2-3,TRBV28,-,15,TRBD2,CASSRLLAGTDTQYF,TGTGCCAGCAGTAGGTTGCTAGCGGGCACAGATACGCAGTATTTT
TRBJ1-2,TRBV19,-,15,TRBD1,CASSRTGTGYYGYTF,TGTGCCAGTAGTAGGACCGGGACAGGGTATTATGGCTACACCTTC